Below are 9 T cell receptor beta chains sequenced from a single sample in a study of blood T cell repertoires in COVID-19. TCRdb's copy holds only in-frame clones and misses some; the assay was immunoSEQ multiplex PCR. The sample holds about 280,000 clones, roughly 85% seen once. Sample: peripheral blood. The source of these receptors is a man between 50 and 59 years old with active or convalescent COVID-19.

V gene TRBV6-2 or TRBV6-3 combines with J gene TRBJ2-1, with D possibly being TRBD2 (5 bases). From germline, CDR1 is MNHEY and CDR2 SVGEGT. Trimming took off 4 bases at V and 11 bases at J, with 15 bases between the two ends. This CDR3 comprises 13 residues. In DNA form, the CDR3 reads TGTGCCAGCAGTTTTCGGACTGGGCTTCAGCAGTTCTTC. This sequence encodes CASSFRTGLQQFF.

This clone was detected a few times. The rearrangement joins TRBV5-6 to TRBJ2-7; 7 bases are shared with TRBD2. CDR1 and CDR2 from the germline V gene are SGHDT and YYEEEE. This CDR3 is built from 17 residues. After removal of 3 bases from V and 2 bases from J, the junction contained 14 bases not matched to a gene. The CDR3 sequence is CASSSSRTGGLPYEQYF. CDR3 nucleotides: TGTGCCAGCAGCTCCTCTAGGACGGGAGGCCTCCCCTACGAGCAGTACTTC.

V and J are TRBV30 and TRBJ1-5; the D gene is possibly TRBD1 (6 bases). The CDR3 totals 13 residues. From germline, CDR1 is GTSNPN and CDR2 SVGIG (reference sequence). The V end was cut by 2 bases, the J end by 7 bases, with 12 bases between. The CDR3 DNA reads as TGTGCCTGGAGTAGAGGGGGGGGACAGCCCCAGCATTTT. Amino acid sequence: CAWSRGGGQPQHF. Using reference TRBV30 and TRBJ1-5 for the parts outside the CDR3, the full variable domain is SQTIHQWPATLVQPVGSPLSLECTVEGTSNPNLYWYRQAAGRGLQLLFYSVGIGQISSEVPQNLSASRPQDRQFILSSKKLLLSDSGFYLCAWSRGGGQPQHFGDGTRLSIL.

V is TRBV20-1 and J is TRBJ2-1; 14 bases align to TRBD2. The CDR3 has 16 amino acids. J was trimmed by 5 bases and V by 3 bases; bases with no gene match: 6. The germline V gene has CDR1 DFQATT and CDR2 SNEGSKA (reference sequence). CDR3: CSASRLAGGWNNEQFF. The CDR3 nucleotides are TGCAGTGCTAGTCGACTAGCGGGAGGGTGGAACAATGAGCAGTTCTTC.

The V gene is TRBV30, the J gene TRBJ1-5; D is perhaps TRBD1 (6 bases). Germline assignment: CDR1 GTSNPN and CDR2 SVGIG (reference sequence). This CDR3 is built from 15 residues. V dropped 0 bases and J dropped 2 bases, with 11 bases sitting between them. This CDR3 reads CAWSVQNRGNQPQHF. The CDR3 coding sequence is TGTGCCTGGAGTGTACAAAACAGGGGCAATCAGCCCCAGCATTTT.

CDR3 sequence reads: CASSLAMAVNEQFF. DNA for the CDR3: TGTGCCAGCAGCTTAGCGATGGCGGTCAATGAGCAGTTCTTC. The J gene is TRBJ2-1, the V gene TRBV7-2; no definite D call. The V end lost 0 bases, the J end lost 6 bases, and 9 bases lay between the germline ends. Germline V gene lookup returns CDR1 SGHTA and CDR2 FQGNSA. The CDR3 length is 14 residues.

This clone was observed a single time. The genes are TRBV5-8 and TRBJ1-1, with 8 bases aligning to TRBD1. The CDR3 is 15 amino acids. Germline CDR1 SGHTS, CDR2 YDEGEE. Trimming cost V 3 bases and J 4 bases; bases outside gene matches: 8. The CDR3 is CASSYGQGQGTEAFF. As DNA, the CDR3 is TGTGCCAGCAGCTATGGACAGGGTCAGGGCACTGAAGCTTTCTTT.

This clone came up once. The rearrangement uses TRBV6-6 and TRBJ2-1; D is possibly TRBD2 (5 bases). This CDR3 is 13 amino acids long. V lost 7 bases to trimming and J lost 8 bases, with 15 bases between them. Germline V CDR1 and CDR2: MNHNY, SVGAGI (reference sequence). Here the CDR3 DNA reads TGTGCCAGCACCTCCGAGGGTGTTGATGAGCAGTTCTTC. Its protein product is CASTSEGVDEQFF.

This clone was counted once. The rearrangement uses TRBV27 and TRBJ2-3; possible D gene TRBD2, 6 bases. This CDR3 contains 15 residues. Trimming cost V 3 bases and J 3 bases, with 13 bases left between them. From germline, CDR1 is MNHEY and CDR2 SMNVEV (reference sequence). The CDR3 reads CASSFGGVVTDTQYF. As DNA, the CDR3 is TGTGCCAGCAGTTTCGGGGGAGTAGTGACAGATACGCAGTATTTT.